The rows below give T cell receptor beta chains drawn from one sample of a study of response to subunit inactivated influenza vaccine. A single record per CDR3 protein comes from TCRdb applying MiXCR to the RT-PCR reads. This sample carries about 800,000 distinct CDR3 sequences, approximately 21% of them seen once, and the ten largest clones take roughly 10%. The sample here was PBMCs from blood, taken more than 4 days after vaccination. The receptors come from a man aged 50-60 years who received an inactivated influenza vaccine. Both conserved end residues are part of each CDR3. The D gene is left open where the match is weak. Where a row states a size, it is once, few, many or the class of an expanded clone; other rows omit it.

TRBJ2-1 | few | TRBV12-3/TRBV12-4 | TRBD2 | TGTGCCAGCATCCCCGGCGGGAGGGCCAATGAGCAGTTCTTC | CASIPGGRANEQFF
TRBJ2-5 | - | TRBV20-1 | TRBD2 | TGCAGTGCTCATGGACTAGCGGGAGAGACCCAGTACTTC | CSAHGLAGETQYF
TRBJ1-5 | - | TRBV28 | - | TGTGCCAGCAACTTGATGGGGGCTCAGCCCCAGCATTTT | CASNLMGAQPQHF
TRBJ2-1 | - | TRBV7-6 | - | TGTGCCAGCAGCCCCGGGACAAGGGGACGTGATGAGCAGTTCTTC | CASSPGTRGRDEQFF
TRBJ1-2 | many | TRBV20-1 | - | TGCAGTGCTAGATACGCTAACTATGGCTACACCTTC | CSARYANYGYTF
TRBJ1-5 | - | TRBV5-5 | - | TGTGCCAGCAGCCCCATTGGGGGAAGATCGCCCCAGCATTTT | CASSPIGGRSPQHF
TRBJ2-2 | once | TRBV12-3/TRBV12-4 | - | TGTGCCAGCAGTTTTCAGACCGGGGAGCTGTTTTTT | CASSFQTGELFF
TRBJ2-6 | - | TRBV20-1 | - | TGCAGTGTTCGAACAGCTGGGGCCAACGTCCTGACTTTC | CSVRTAGANVLTF
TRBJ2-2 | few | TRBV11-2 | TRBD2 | TGTGCCAGCAGCTTAGCCCTAGCGGGAGGAGACGGGGAGCTGTTTTTT | CASSLALAGGDGELFF
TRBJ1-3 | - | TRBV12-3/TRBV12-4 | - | TGTGCCAGCAGTTCGGGGGATTACTCTGGAAACACCATATATTTT | CASSSGDYSGNTIYF
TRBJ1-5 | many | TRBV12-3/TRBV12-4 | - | TGTGCCAGCAGTTTAAGCCATAGCAATCAGCCCCAGCATTTT | CASSLSHSNQPQHF
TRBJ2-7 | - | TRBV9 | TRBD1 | TGTGCCAGCAGCGCGGGACAGGGGGTCTCGCGCGAGCAGTACTTC | CASSAGQGVSREQYF
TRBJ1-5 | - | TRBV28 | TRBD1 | TGTGCCAGCAGGATAGGGACAGGGGGTACTCAGCCCCAGCATTTT | CASRIGTGGTQPQHF
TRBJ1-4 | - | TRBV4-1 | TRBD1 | TGCGCCAGCAGCAGAAGTGGGACAGAATATGAAAAACTGTTTTTT | CASSRSGTEYEKLFF
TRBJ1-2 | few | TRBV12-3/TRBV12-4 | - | TGTGCCAACTCGCAGGGGTTGGGCTATGGCTACACCTTC | CANSQGLGYGYTF
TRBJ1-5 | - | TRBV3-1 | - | TGTGCCAGCAGCCAAGGGATTCAGCCCCAGCATTTT | CASSQGIQPQHF
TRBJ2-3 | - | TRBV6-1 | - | TGTGCCAGCAGTGATTCTGGTCTGGATACGCAGTATTTT | CASSDSGLDTQYF
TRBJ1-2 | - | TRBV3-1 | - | TGTGCCAGCAGCCCCGGTACTGATAACTATGGCTACACCTTC | CASSPGTDNYGYTF
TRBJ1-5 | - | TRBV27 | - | TGTGCCAGCAGTTTATCTGGGGAGGGCGGTCAGCCCCAGCATTTT | CASSLSGEGGQPQHF
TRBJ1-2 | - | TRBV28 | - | TGTGCCAGCAACCTGGGGCAGGGCCCTGGCTACACCTTC | CASNLGQGPGYTF
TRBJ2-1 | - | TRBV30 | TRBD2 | TGTGCCTGGGACACGACTAGCGGGGTCGTAAGGGAGCAGTTCTTC | CAWDTTSGVVREQFF
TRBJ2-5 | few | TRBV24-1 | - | TGTGCCACCAGTGAGCGACATATTCAAGAGACCCAGTACTTC | CATSERHIQETQYF
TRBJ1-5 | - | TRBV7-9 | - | TGTGCCAGCAGCTCCTGGGACTTCCCCGGTGGTCAGCCCCAGCATTTT | CASSSWDFPGGQPQHF
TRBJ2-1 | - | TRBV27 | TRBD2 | TGTGCCAGCAGTTTTGGGTTAGGGGGGAAACTAGCGGGAAAGCATGAGCAGTTCTTC | CASSFGLGGKLAGKHEQFF
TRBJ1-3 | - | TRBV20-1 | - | TGCAGTGCTAGAAGACGGACATCTGGAAACACCATATATTTT | CSARRRTSGNTIYF
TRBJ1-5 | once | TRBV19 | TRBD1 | TGTGCCAGTAGAGGACAGGGCTATAGCAATCAGCCCCAGCATTTT | CASRGQGYSNQPQHF
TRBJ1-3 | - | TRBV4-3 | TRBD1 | TGCGCCAGCAGCCAAGCCACAGGGGAATACACCATATATTTT | CASSQATGEYTIYF
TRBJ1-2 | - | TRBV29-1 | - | TGCAGCACGCTATGGCGGGATGGCTACACCTTC | CSTLWRDGYTF
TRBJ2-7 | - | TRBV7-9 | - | TGTGCCAGCAGCTCCGGGACAGCGGGGTACGAGCAGTACTTC | CASSSGTAGYEQYF
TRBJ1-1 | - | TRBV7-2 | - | TGTGCCAGCAGTTCCGCGCTGGTGAACACTGAAGTTTTCTTT | CASSSALVNTEVFF
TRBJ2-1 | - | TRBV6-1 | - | TGTGCCAGCAGCCCCACGCCGGGCTCCTACAATGAGCAGTTCTTC | CASSPTPGSYNEQFF
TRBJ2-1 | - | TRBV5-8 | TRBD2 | TGTGCCAGCAGCTCCGGGACTAGCGTTTACAATGAGCAGTTCTTC | CASSSGTSVYNEQFF
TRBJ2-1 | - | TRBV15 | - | TGTGCCACCAGCAGAGACCAACTAGCCGATGAGCAGTTCTTC | CATSRDQLADEQFF
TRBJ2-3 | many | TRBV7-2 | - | TGTGCCAGCAGACTACTTAGCACAGATACGCAGTATTTT | CASRLLSTDTQYF
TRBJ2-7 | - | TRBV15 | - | TGTGCCACCAGCGGGACGGGAAGCCCAGCACCAGACGAGCAGTACTTC | CATSGTGSPAPDEQYF
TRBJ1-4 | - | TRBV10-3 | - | TGTGCCATCAGTGAGTCGATAAGGGGGGCTAATGAAAAACTGTTTTTT | CAISESIRGANEKLFF
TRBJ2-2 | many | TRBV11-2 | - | TGTGCCAGCAGCTTAGATCGTGCGGGGGAGCTGTTTTTT | CASSLDRAGELFF
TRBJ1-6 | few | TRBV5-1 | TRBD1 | TGCGCCAGCAGCTTGGAGACAGGGCGTAATTCACCCCTCCACTTT | CASSLETGRNSPLHF
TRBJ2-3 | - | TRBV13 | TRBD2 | TGTGCCAGCAGGGGACGGACTAGCGGGGGGAGCACAGATACGCAGTATTTT | CASRGRTSGGSTDTQYF
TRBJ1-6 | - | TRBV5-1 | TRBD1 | TGCGCCAGAAGGGGGACAGATAATTCACCCCTCCACTTT | CARRGTDNSPLHF
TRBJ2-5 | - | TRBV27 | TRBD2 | TGTGCCAGCAGCCGATTCAGCGGGAGGGCCTACCAAGAGACCCAGTACTTC | CASSRFSGRAYQETQYF
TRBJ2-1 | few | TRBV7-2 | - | TGTGCCAGCAGCTCAAACCTACATCAGTTCTTC | CASSSNLHQFF
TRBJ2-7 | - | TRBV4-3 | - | TGCGCCAGCAGCCAAGAACGAAGTCCCCGAGGCGACTACGAGCAGTACTTC | CASSQERSPRGDYEQYF
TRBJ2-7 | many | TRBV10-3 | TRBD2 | TGTGCCATCAGTGACCTGGGGGGACTAGCGGGATTTCAGAGCTCCTACGAGCAGTACTTC | CAISDLGGLAGFQSSYEQYF
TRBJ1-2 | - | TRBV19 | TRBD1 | TGTGCCAGTATTCCAGGGGGCCTAGACACCTATGGCTACACCTTC | CASIPGGLDTYGYTF
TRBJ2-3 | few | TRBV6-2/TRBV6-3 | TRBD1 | TGTGCCAGCAGTTACGAGTTAAGGGGGCCCACAGATACGCAGTATTTT | CASSYELRGPTDTQYF
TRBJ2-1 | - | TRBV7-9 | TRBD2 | TGTGCCAGCAGCCCAGACCTGGGACTAGTAGACGAGCAGTTCTTC | CASSPDLGLVDEQFF
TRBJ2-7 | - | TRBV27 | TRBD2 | TGTGCCAGCTGGGCCGGGACTAGCTACGAGCAGTACTTC | CASWAGTSYEQYF
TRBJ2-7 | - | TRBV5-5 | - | TGTGCCAGCAGCTTAGGGGGACGGACGATTTCCTACGAGCAGTACTTC | CASSLGGRTISYEQYF
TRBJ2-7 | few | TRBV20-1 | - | TGCAGTGCTAGCCGAGGAGTCGAGCAGTACTTC | CSASRGVEQYF
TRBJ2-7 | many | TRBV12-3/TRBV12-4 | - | TGTGCCAGCAGTAACCGGGAACAGCCTTACGAGCAGTACTTC | CASSNREQPYEQYF
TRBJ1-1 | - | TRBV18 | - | TGTGCCAGCTCACCCAGGGTAATGGTGACTGAAGCTTTCTTT | CASSPRVMVTEAFF
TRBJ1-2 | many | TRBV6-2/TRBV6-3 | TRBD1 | TGTGCCAGCAGGACTCGACTGACAGGGATAGGCGGCTACACCTTC | CASRTRLTGIGGYTF
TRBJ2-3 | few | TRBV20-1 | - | TGCAGTGCTAGAGGTTCGACGTTTGTACAGGGAAGTGACACGCAGTATTTT | CSARGSTFVQGSDTQYF
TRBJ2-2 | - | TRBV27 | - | TGTGCCAGCAGTTCCATAGCCGGGGAGCTGTTTTTT | CASSSIAGELFF
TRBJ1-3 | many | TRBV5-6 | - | TGTGCCAGCAGTCCGAGCTCTGGAAACACCATATATTTT | CASSPSSGNTIYF
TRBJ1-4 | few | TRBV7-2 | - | TGTGCCAGCAGCCGAGGTCGGGGTAATGAAAAACTGTTTTTT | CASSRGRGNEKLFF
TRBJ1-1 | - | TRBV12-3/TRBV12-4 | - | TGTGCCAGCAGTTTCCGGGGGGCGATGGTCACTGAAGCTTTCTTT | CASSFRGAMVTEAFF
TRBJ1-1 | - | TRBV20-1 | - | TGCAGTGCGGACATTAGCGGGGGTGACACTGAAGCTTTCTTT | CSADISGGDTEAFF